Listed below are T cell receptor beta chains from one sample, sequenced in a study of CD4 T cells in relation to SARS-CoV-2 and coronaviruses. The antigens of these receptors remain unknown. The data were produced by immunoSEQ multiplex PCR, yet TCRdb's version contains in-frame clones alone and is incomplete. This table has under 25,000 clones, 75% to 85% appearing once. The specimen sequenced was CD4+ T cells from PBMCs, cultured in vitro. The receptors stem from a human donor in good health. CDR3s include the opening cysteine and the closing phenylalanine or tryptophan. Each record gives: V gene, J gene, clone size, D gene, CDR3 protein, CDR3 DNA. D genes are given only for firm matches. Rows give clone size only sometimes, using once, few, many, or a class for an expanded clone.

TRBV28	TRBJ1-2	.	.	CASSAYDGFNYGYTF	TGTGCCAGCAGTGCCTATGACGGATTTAACTATGGCTACACCTTC
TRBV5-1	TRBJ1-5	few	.	CASSEGTSNQPQHF	TGCGCCAGCAGCGAGGGGACTAGCAATCAGCCCCAGCATTTT
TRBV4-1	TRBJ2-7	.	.	CASSQEFGGIWDPSYEQYF	TGCGCCAGCAGCCAAGAATTTGGGGGAATCTGGGATCCCTCCTACGAGCAGTACTTC
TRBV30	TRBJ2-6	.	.	CAWMVSGANVLTF	TGTGCCTGGATGGTCTCCGGGGCCAACGTCCTGACTTTC
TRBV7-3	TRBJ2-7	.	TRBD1	CASSLTSGGF	TGTGCCAGCAGCTTAACGTCAGGGGGCTTC
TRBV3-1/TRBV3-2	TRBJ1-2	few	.	CASSQDPTTPYGYTF	TGTGCCAGCAGCCAAGATCCCACCACCCCCTATGGCTACACCTTC
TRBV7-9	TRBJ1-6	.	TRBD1	CASSLRGGGNSPLHF	TGTGCCAGCAGCTTAAGGGGAGGGGGCAATTCACCCCTCCACTTT
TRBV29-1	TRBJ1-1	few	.	CSVMGARGAAFF	TGCAGCGTAATGGGGGCGCGGGGCGCGGCTTTCTTT
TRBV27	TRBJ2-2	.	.	CASSLFRNTGELFF	TGTGCCAGCAGTTTATTCCGAAACACCGGGGAGCTGTTTTTT
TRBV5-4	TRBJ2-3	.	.	CASSFQGGDTQYF	TGTGCCAGCAGCTTCCAGGGGGGGGATACGCAGTATTTT
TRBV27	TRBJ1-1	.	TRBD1	CASSVDRGATEAFF	TGTGCCAGCAGTGTTGACAGGGGGGCCACTGAAGCTTTCTTT
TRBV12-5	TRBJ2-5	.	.	CASGPRDNQETQYF	TGTGCTAGTGGTCCTAGGGACAACCAAGAGACCCAGTACTTC
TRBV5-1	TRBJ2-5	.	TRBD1	CASSRDRGQETQYF	TGCGCCAGCAGTCGAGACAGGGGCCAAGAGACCCAGTACTTC
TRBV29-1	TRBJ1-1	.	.	CSVTRGDTEAFF	TGCAGCGTGACCAGGGGTGACACTGAAGCTTTCTTT
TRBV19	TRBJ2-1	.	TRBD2	CASSRGELWGNEQFF	TGTGCCAGTAGTCGGGGGGAACTTTGGGGAAATGAGCAGTTCTTC
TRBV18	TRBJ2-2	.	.	CASSPPGKTGELFF	TGTGCCAGCTCACCACCGGGTAAAACCGGGGAGCTGTTTTTT
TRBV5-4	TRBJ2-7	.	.	CASSQNSYEQYF	TGTGCCAGCAGCCAAAACTCCTACGAGCAGTACTTC
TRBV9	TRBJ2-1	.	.	CASSVGQATYNEQFF	TGTGCCAGCAGCGTAGGACAGGCTACCTACAATGAGCAGTTCTTC
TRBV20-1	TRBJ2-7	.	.	CSARDDYEQYF	TGCAGTGCTAGGGACGACTACGAGCAGTACTTC
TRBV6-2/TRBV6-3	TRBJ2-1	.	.	CASSYWRNNNEQFF	TGTGCCAGCAGTTATTGGCGGAACAACAATGAGCAGTTCTTC
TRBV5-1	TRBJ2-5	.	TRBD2	CASSLGGLAEETQYF	TGCGCCAGCAGCTTGGGAGGACTAGCTGAAGAGACCCAGTACTTC
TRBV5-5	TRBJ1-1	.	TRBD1	CASSWDRKNTEAFF	TGTGCCAGCAGCTGGGACAGGAAGAACACTGAAGCTTTCTTT
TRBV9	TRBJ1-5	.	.	CASSVVSNQPQHF	TGTGCCAGCAGCGTAGTTAGCAATCAGCCCCAGCATTTT
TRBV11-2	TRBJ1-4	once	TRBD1	CASSPRQGTNEKLFF	TGTGCCAGCAGCCCACGACAGGGGACTAATGAAAAACTGTTTTTT
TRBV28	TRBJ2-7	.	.	CASRGTQAYEQYF	TGTGCCAGCAGAGGTACACAGGCGTACGAGCAGTACTTC
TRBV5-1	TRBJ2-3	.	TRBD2	CASRGLAGGADTQYF	TGCGCCAGCAGGGGACTAGCGGGGGGTGCGGATACGCAGTATTTT
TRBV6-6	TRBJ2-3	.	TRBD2	CASSGREGTDTQYF	TGTGCCAGCAGTGGGCGGGAGGGTACAGATACGCAGTATTTT
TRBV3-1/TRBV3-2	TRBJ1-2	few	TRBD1	CASRHRDSYGYTF	TGTGCCAGCAGACACCGGGACAGCTATGGCTACACCTTC
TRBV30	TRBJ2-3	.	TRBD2	CAWAQGLAGDTDTQYF	TGTGCCTGGGCCCAGGGACTAGCGGGAGACACAGATACGCAGTATTTT
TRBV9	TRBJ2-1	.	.	CASSVAATRTSNEQFF	TGTGCCAGCAGCGTAGCTGCTACTAGAACGTCCAATGAGCAGTTCTTC
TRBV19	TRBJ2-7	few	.	CASSMREGHYEQYF	TGTGCCAGTAGTATGCGGGAAGGCCACTACGAGCAGTACTTC
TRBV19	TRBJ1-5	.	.	CASSISGDQPQHF	TGTGCCAGTAGTATCAGCGGGGATCAGCCCCAGCATTTT
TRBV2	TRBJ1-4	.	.	CASSDGTLNEKLFF	TGTGCCAGCAGTGATGGGACCCTTAATGAAAAACTGTTTTTT
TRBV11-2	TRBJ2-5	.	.	CASSQAFGAETQYF	TGTGCCAGCAGCCAGGCTTTTGGGGCCGAGACCCAGTACTTC
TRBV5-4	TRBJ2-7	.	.	CASSLAVGGEPSYEQYF	TGTGCCAGCAGCTTGGCCGTAGGGGGGGAACCCTCCTACGAGCAGTACTTC
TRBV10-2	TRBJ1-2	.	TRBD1	CASSAGQGARYGYTF	TGCGCCAGCAGTGCGGGACAGGGGGCACGGTATGGCTACACCTTC
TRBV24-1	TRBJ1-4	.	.	CATSDFKGRNEKLFF	TGTGCCACCAGTGATTTCAAGGGGCGGAATGAAAAACTGTTTTTT
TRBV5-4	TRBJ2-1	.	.	CASSWLTGTTIVNEQFF	TGTGCCAGCAGCTGGTTGACAGGGACTACTATAGTAAATGAGCAGTTCTTC
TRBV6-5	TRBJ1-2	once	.	CASSLQGNYGYTF	TGTGCCAGCAGTTTACAGGGTAACTATGGCTACACCTTC
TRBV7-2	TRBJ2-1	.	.	CASSTASGGLSSYNEQFF	TGTGCCAGCAGCACCGCTTCAGGGGGGCTGAGCTCCTACAATGAGCAGTTCTTC
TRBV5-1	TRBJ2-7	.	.	CASSLVDIGEQYF	TGCGCCAGCAGCTTGGTGGACATAGGCGAGCAGTACTTC
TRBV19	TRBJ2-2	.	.	CASSIAALYTGELFF	TGTGCCAGTAGTATAGCGGCCCTATACACCGGGGAGCTGTTTTTT